This T cell receptor (beta chain) was found in a study of blood T cell repertoires in COVID-19. Overall study context: T cells, B-cell-depleted T cells, or PBMCs supplied cDNA or gDNA.

TCRdb's table, derived via immunoSEQ multiplex PCR, lists solely in-frame clones and lacks some. The table has more than 110,000 clones, about 82% seen once. Germline V gene sequence: CDR1 LNHDA, CDR2 SQIVND (reference sequence). Between the trimmed V and J ends, which lost 9 bases and 1 base, there was a span of 10 bases. This CDR3 is built from 13 residues. The table lists this clone with a few counts. The clonotype originates from a man between 45 and 60 years old with acute or convalescent COVID-19. Sample: peripheral blood. V gene TRBV19 combines with J gene TRBJ1-3, with D possibly matching TRBD1 (5 bases). CDR3 region: CASEDSSGNTIYF. The CDR3 DNA sequence: TGTGCCAGCGAAGACAGTTCTGGAAACACCATATATTTT.